These 25 T cell receptor beta chains originate from one sample sequenced in a study of CD8 T cells in ankylosing spondylitis. Antigens of these TCRs are unknown. TCRdb re-analysed the 5' RACE reads in MiXCR, keeping a single row per CDR3 protein. The sample contains under 550,000 distinct CDR3 sequences, approximately 26% of which appear only once. Overall study results and limits: A TCR beta motif made of 7 to 9 highly homologous variants seemed typical of ankylosing spondylitis blood.

The sequenced material came from blood, either unsorted or a sorted T cell fraction (not recorded which). Source of these receptors: a male donor with ankylosing spondylitis.

This clonotype was recorded a few times. The chain uses TRBV13 and TRBJ2-2, with 7 bases fitting TRBD1. This CDR3 region has 16 residues. The J segment lost 3 bases and the V segment lost 5 bases, leaving 9 bases of the junction unmatched. Germline CDR1 PRHDT, CDR2 FYEKMQ (reference sequence). The CDR3 protein is CASSAGDSRYTGELFF. CDR3 coding DNA: TGTGCCAGCAGCGCCGGGGACAGCCGATACACCGGGGAGCTGTTTTTT.

A few counts support this clonotype. V usage is TRBV20-1 and J usage is TRBJ2-3; 8 nucleotides line up with TRBD1. With 6 bases clipped from V and 4 bases from J, the junction kept 6 bases outside the gene matches. This CDR3 region has 13 residues. Germline V gene lookup returns CDR1 DFQATT and CDR2 SNEGSKA (reference sequence). This CDR3 is CSALDRVADTQYF. DNA for the CDR3: TGCAGTGCCCTGGACAGGGTGGCAGATACGCAGTATTTT.

This clonotype was observed a few times. The chain is built from TRBV5-1 and TRBJ2-1; 12 positions match TRBD2. Germline V CDR1 and CDR2: SGHRS, YFSETQ. V shed 6 bases, J shed 7 bases, and the junction held 8 bases outside the gene matches. This CDR3 spans 15 amino acids. The chain's CDR3 is CASKPSGRAGNEQFF. CDR3 sequence (DNA): TGCGCCAGCAAACCTAGCGGGAGGGCCGGTAATGAGCAGTTCTTC.

The genes are TRBV7-2 and TRBJ2-3, with D possibly being TRBD2 (5 bases). Germline V gene sequence: CDR1 SGHTA, CDR2 FQGNSA. Deletions cut 4 bases from V and 2 bases from J, with 10 bases between. This CDR3 comprises 14 residues. CDR3 sequence: CASSSGVNTDTQYF. Written as DNA, the CDR3 is TGTGCCAGCAGCTCCGGGGTCAACACAGATACGCAGTATTTT.

This clonotype has a handful of counts. This rearrangement joins TRBV15 to TRBJ1-6, with 7 bases aligning to TRBD1. The length of the CDR3 is 15 residues. With 3 bases clipped from V and 8 bases from J, the junction kept 7 bases outside the gene matches. The germline CDR1 and CDR2 sequences are LNHNV and YYDKDF (reference sequence). The CDR3 loop is CATSRSQGGYSPLHF. The CDR3 nucleotides read TGTGCCACCAGCAGGTCTCAGGGGGGGTATTCACCCCTCCACTTT. The complete variable domain, with remaining parts taken from reference TRBV15 and TRBJ1-6, reads DAMVIQNPRYQVTQFGKPVTLSCSQTLNHNVMYWYQQKSSQAPKLLFHYYDKDFNNEADTPDNFQSRRPNTSFCFLDIRSPGLGDTAMYLCATSRSQGGYSPLHFGNGTRLTVT.

The chain has TRBV5-1 and TRBJ1-1; D might be TRBD1 (6 bases). The V end was cut by 0 bases, the J end by 1 base, with 16 bases between. CDR1 is SGHRS, CDR2 YFSETQ, per germline. There are 17 residues in the CDR3. This CDR3 is CASSLGALTGGNTEAFF. The CDR3, as DNA: TGCGCCAGCAGCTTGGGGGCCTTGACAGGAGGGAACACTGAAGCTTTCTTT.

A remark on this clonotype: At one end, the junction sequence differs from germline, possibly due to a read error. The gene calls are TRBV20-1 and TRBJ2-3; the D gene is possibly TRBD1 (7 bases). CDR3 length: 13 residues. Per germline, CDR1 DFQATT and CDR2 SNEGSKA (reference sequence). The CDR3 nucleotides read TGCAGTGCTCGCGGAGGGGGCACAGGTACGCAGTATTTT. It yields the protein CSARGGGTGTQYF.

Only a few counts were recorded for this clonotype. The V call is TRBV11-2, the J call TRBJ2-1; TRBD2 matches at 7 bases. V lost 1 base to trimming and J lost 4 bases; unmatched junction nucleotides: 13. The CDR3 covers 18 residues. From germline, CDR1 is SGHAT and CDR2 FQNNGV. The CDR3: CASSLVLELGTKYNEQFF. CDR3 coding DNA: TGTGCCAGCAGCTTAGTTCTAGAACTCGGGACTAAATACAATGAGCAGTTCTTC.

The rearrangement joins TRBV2 to TRBJ1-1; D is undetermined. Per the germline V gene, CDR1 is SNHLY and CDR2 is FYNNEI. This CDR3 has 13 residues. Trimming removed 8 bases at V and 5 bases at J, with 15 bases between. The chain's CDR3 is CASDTGRNTEAFF. The CDR3 nucleotides read TGTGCCAGCGATACCGGGAGGAATACTGAAGCTTTCTTT. The complete variable domain, with remaining parts taken from reference TRBV2 and TRBJ1-1, reads EPEVTQTPSHQVTQMGQEVILRCVPISNHLYFYWYRQILGQKVEFLVSFYNNEISEKSEIFDDQFSVERPDGSNFTLKIRSTKLEDSAMYFCASDTGRNTEAFFGQGTRLTVV.

The chain carries TRBV15 and TRBJ2-7, with D hard to call. The V and J ends lost 0 bases and 2 bases respectively, with 8 bases between them. This CDR3 region has 14 residues. Looked up from germline, CDR1 is LNHNV and CDR2 is YYDKDF (reference sequence). The CDR3 is CATSRDRTAYEQYF. The DNA of the CDR3 is TGTGCCACCAGCAGAGATCGTACAGCCTACGAGCAGTACTTC.

This clonotype has only a few counts. V and J are TRBV11-2 and TRBJ1-2, with 7 bases matching TRBD1. CDR1 and CDR2 from the germline V gene are SGHAT and FQNNGV. CDR3 size: 15 residues. Unmatched junction bases numbered 13, after V lost 5 bases and J lost 7 bases. CDR3 DNA: TGTGCCAGCAGCCCCAACCGTTTGGACAGGAGTGGCTACACCTTC. The encoded protein is CASSPNRLDRSGYTF.

This clonotype has at least ten counts. This chain joins TRBV4-1 and TRBJ2-2; possible D gene TRBD2, 5 bases. V lost 5 bases and J 4 bases, leaving 17 bases between the germline ends. CDR1 is MGHRA and CDR2 is YSYEKL in the germline V gene. CDR3 length: 16 residues. This CDR3 is CASSDLGGRGTGELFF. In DNA, the CDR3 is TGCGCCAGCAGCGATTTAGGCGGGCGAGGCACCGGGGAGCTGTTTTTT.

The CDR3 bases are TGTGCCAGCAGCTTAAGCTGGACCACCGGGGAGCTGTTTTTT. This gives the protein CASSLSWTTGELFF. The gene calls are TRBV13 and TRBJ2-2, with D unclear. The CDR3 sequence is 14 residues long. V dropped 2 bases and J dropped 4 bases, with 8 bases sitting between them. The germline V gene has CDR1 PRHDT and CDR2 FYEKMQ (reference sequence). The entire variable domain, with the rest obtained from reference TRBV13 and TRBJ2-2, is as follows: AAGVIQSPRHLIKEKRETATLKCYPIPRHDTVYWYQQGPGQDPQFLISFYEKMQSDKGSIPDRFSAQQFSDYHSELNMSSLELGDSALYFCASSLSWTTGELFFGEGSRLTVL.

This sequence joins TRBV10-3 and TRBJ2-1; unclear D gene. The CDR3 has 14 residues. Deletions cut 5 bases from V and 4 bases from J, with 12 bases between. Germline V lookup: CDR1 ENHRY, CDR2 SYGVKD. The CDR3 loop is CAISFSDIYNEQFF. DNA for the CDR3: TGTGCCATCAGTTTTTCCGACATTTACAATGAGCAGTTCTTC.

DNA of the CDR3: TGCAGCGTTGGGCGTTGGGATGAGACTGAAGCTTTCTTT. Its protein product is CSVGRWDETEAFF. J is TRBJ1-1 and V is TRBV29-1; no reliable D call. The V gene's germline CDR1 is SQVTM and CDR2 ANQGSEA. The CDR3 contains 13 residues. V lost 4 bases and J lost 5, with 14 bases in between. Variable domain in full (rest from reference TRBV29-1 and TRBJ1-1): SAVISQKPSRDICQRGTSLTIQCQVDSQVTMMFWYRQQPGQSLTLIATANQGSEATYESGFVIDKFPISRPNLTFSTLTVSNMSPEDSSIYLCSVGRWDETEAFFGQGTRLTVV.

Only a few counts were recorded for this clonotype. The chain carries TRBV20-1 and TRBJ2-5; D is unresolved. V was cut by 5 bases and J by 1 base, with 8 bases left in between. The CDR3 has 12 residues. CDR1 and CDR2 (germline): DFQATT, SNEGSKA (reference sequence). CDR3 nucleotide sequence: TGCAGTGCTGGAAAACCCCAAGAGACCCAGTACTTC. Its protein is CSAGKPQETQYF.

The chain joins TRBV10-2 to TRBJ2-3; perhaps TRBD2 as D (6 bases). Trimming shortened V by 8 bases and J by 2 bases, and 17 bases separated the two germline ends. This CDR3 has 15 amino acids. Germline V gene data show CDR1 as WSHSY and CDR2 as SAAADI. DNA for the CDR3: TGCGCCAGCGGAGGGCCGGGCGGTACCACAGATACGCAGTATTTT. It is translated as CASGGPGGTTDTQYF.

The chain uses TRBV5-1 and TRBJ1-5; 7 bases agree with TRBD1. After removal of 1 base from V and 5 bases from J, the junction contained 6 bases not matched to a gene. This CDR3 has 15 amino acids. The germline gives CDR1 SGHRS, CDR2 YFSETQ. CDR3 protein: CASSLRQGGDQPQHF. CDR3 bases: TGCGCCAGCAGCTTGCGACAGGGCGGCGATCAGCCCCAGCATTTT.

Written as DNA, the CDR3 is TGTGCCAGCAGGACAGGGGTCTCCTACAATGAGCAGTTCTTC. Translation gives CASRTGVSYNEQFF. This chain connects TRBV25-1 to TRBJ2-1; 8 positions agree with TRBD1. J lost 0 bases, V lost 6 bases, and 1 base had no gene match. Germline V gene sequence: CDR1 MGHDK, CDR2 SYGVNS. The CDR3 loop spans 14 amino acids.

The chain links TRBV5-1 to TRBJ2-7, with 7 bases identical to TRBD1. J was trimmed by 7 bases and V by 4 bases; bases with no gene match: 17. Germline values: CDR1 SGHRS, CDR2 YFSETQ. The CDR3 totals 16 residues. This CDR3 is CASSPGQTITLKEQYV. The DNA for the CDR3 is TGCGCCAGCAGCCCGGGACAGACTATTACCCTTAAGGAGCAGTACGTC.

This rearrangement joins TRBV29-1 to TRBJ2-2; D is uncertain. The CDR3 totals 14 residues. Trimming took off 4 bases at V and 2 bases at J, with 11 bases between the two ends. Germline V gene data show CDR1 as SQVTM and CDR2 as ANQGSEA. Here the CDR3 reads CSVGFGSNTGELFF. In DNA, the CDR3 is TGCAGCGTTGGTTTCGGAAGTAACACCGGGGAGCTGTTTTTT.

This rearrangement joins TRBV5-1 to TRBJ2-1; maybe TRBD2 (5 bases). Trimming stripped 0 bases from V and 2 bases from J, with 9 bases between. CDR3 length: 15 amino acids. Germline CDR1 SGHRS, CDR2 YFSETQ. CDR3 coding DNA: TGCGCCAGCAGCTTGGAGGAGGTCACCTACAATGAGCAGTTCTTC. As protein: CASSLEEVTYNEQFF.

V usage is TRBV20-1 and J usage is TRBJ2-5; D is unresolved. The CDR3 has 13 amino acids. The V and J ends lost 0 bases and 4 bases respectively, with 9 bases between them. Germline CDR1 is DFQATT and CDR2 is SNEGSKA (reference sequence). The CDR3 coding sequence is TGCAGTGCTAGAGAGCCTGGTCGAGAGACCCAGTACTTC. It specifies CSAREPGRETQYF.

The gene calls are TRBV5-1 and TRBJ2-1, with 9 bases lining up with TRBD1. There are 14 residues in the CDR3. V trimming: 4 bases; J trimming: 8 bases; junction bases outside the gene matches: 7. Germline V gene data show CDR1 as SGHRS and CDR2 as YFSETQ. The CDR3 coding sequence is TGCGCCAGCAGCCCCGGGACAGGGTTCCATGAGCAGTTCTTC. This sequence encodes CASSPGTGFHEQFF.

This clonotype was seen only a few times. V and J are TRBV2 and TRBJ1-6, with 8 bases that match TRBD1. The CDR3 totals 14 residues. Per germline, CDR1 SNHLY and CDR2 FYNNEI. The junction had 8 bases not matched to a gene; V was cut back by 9 bases and J by 7 bases. CDR3 protein: CASYRDRTNSPLHF. CDR3 DNA sequence: TGTGCCAGTTACCGGGACAGGACCAATTCACCCCTCCACTTT. Filled out from reference TRBV2 and TRBJ1-6, the complete variable domain reads EPEVTQTPSHQVTQMGQEVILRCVPISNHLYFYWYRQILGQKVEFLVSFYNNEISEKSEIFDDQFSVERPDGSNFTLKIRSTKLEDSAMYFCASYRDRTNSPLHFGNGTRLTVT.